This is a list of T cell receptor beta chains from one sample in a study of glioma-infiltrating T cells after dendritic cell vaccination. Clones were sequenced by immunoSEQ multiplex PCR, and TCRdb holds only the in-frame ones, with some missing. The table records fewer than 70,000 clones, 85% to 90% of them present only once. The specimen was blood, collected after dendritic cell vaccination. These receptor sequences come from a human donor with glioblastoma. Both conserved end residues are trimmed from each CDR3.

TRBJ2-1,TRBV5-4,ASSLGLAGGSLGEQF
TRBJ1-2,TRBV5-1,ASSLDQGWGYT
TRBJ1-6,TRBV13,ASSPQGARNSPLH
TRBJ2-1,TRBV5-1,ASSKTSGSYNEQF
TRBJ1-1,TRBV5-1,ASSPREGGNTEAF
TRBJ1-6,TRBV4-1,ASSLGPGQVNSPLH
TRBJ2-3,TRBV7-3,ASSPRLAADTQY
TRBJ2-5,TRBV11-3,ASSPRRGQETQY
TRBJ2-7,TRBV4-3,ASSQVRDSSYYEQY
TRBJ2-5,TRBV19,ASSVRTGGQETQY
TRBJ2-1,TRBV15,ATSRDPGSEQF
TRBJ2-7,TRBV7-9,ASSLAYRGSYEQY
TRBJ2-3,TRBV4-3,ASSQDAPSGGARDTQY
TRBJ2-1,TRBV7-2,ASSLRYQGLEQF
TRBJ2-7,TRBV9,ASSAGTGGDEQY
TRBJ2-7,TRBV6-5,ASSYRDREPYEQY
TRBJ2-7,TRBV7-9,ASSRMDRLSYEQY
TRBJ2-7,TRBV5-5,ASSFGQGPARTYEQY
TRBJ2-7,TRBV5-4,ASSTGTVRREQY
TRBJ2-2,TRBV7-8,ASSPGTGRTGELF
TRBJ1-5,TRBV27,ASSGTGYGGQPQH
TRBJ2-7,TRBV4-3,ASSQDAAGLYEQY
TRBJ1-4,TRBV5-5,ASRPGTGEEKLF
TRBJ2-7,TRBV30,AWIGGQGTNYEQY
TRBJ2-2,TRBV9,ASSLRGGYTGELF
TRBJ2-6,TRBV5-6,ASSLTGTTGANVLT
TRBJ2-5,TRBV4-2,ASSQEGSSGKTQY
TRBJ2-2,TRBV19,ASSIGGTGELF
TRBJ2-3,TRBV18,ASLTTTSATSTDTQY
TRBJ2-1,TRBV28,ASRLSGESYNEQF
TRBJ2-1,TRBV6-5,ATTSGGRYNEQF
TRBJ1-2,TRBV4-2,ASSQDGGLYGYT
TRBJ2-1,TRBV7-3,ASSSSGDEQF
TRBJ2-2,TRBV5-1,ASSSGQSNTGELF
TRBJ2-7,TRBV4-2,ASSQDQGFQY
TRBJ1-4,TRBV7-7,ASSLNANEKLF
TRBJ1-2,TRBV27,ASSLSSRQGARDYGYT
TRBJ2-7,TRBV4-2,ASSQDPAGGIPYEQY
TRBJ2-1,TRBV9,ASSVGGPSGAGNEQF
TRBJ2-2,TRBV28,ASRPTSGGTGELF
TRBJ1-1,TRBV30,AWTPGQGENTEAF
TRBJ1-2,TRBV5-1,ATPRGEGGGYT
TRBJ2-1,TRBV11-3,ASGSGGLGSGQF
TRBJ1-1,TRBV9,ASSAWGENTEAF
TRBJ2-1,TRBV6-5,ASSPTSGFLYEQF
TRBJ1-2,TRBV7-2,ASSAGTGVRNSYGYT
TRBJ2-7,TRBV19,ASSPGLAGEEEQY
TRBJ2-1,TRBV5-6,ASSAGLAGIMAYNEQF
-,TRBV30,AWSGLAGAYEQY
TRBJ1-1,TRBV19,ASTLMGGRLMNTEAF
TRBJ2-5,TRBV6-1,ASTRQGRRETQY
TRBJ2-4,TRBV6-1,ASSEALHWGPKNIQY
TRBJ2-7,TRBV6-5,ASSYGGVGSYEQY
TRBJ1-4,TRBV28,ASRGSWDEKLF
TRBJ2-2,TRBV4-3,ASSPGGGGELF
TRBJ1-5,TRBV4-3,ASSHDSNNQPQH
TRBJ1-1,TRBV20-1,SATRAF
TRBJ2-1,TRBV5-6,ASSLYGGALRNEQF